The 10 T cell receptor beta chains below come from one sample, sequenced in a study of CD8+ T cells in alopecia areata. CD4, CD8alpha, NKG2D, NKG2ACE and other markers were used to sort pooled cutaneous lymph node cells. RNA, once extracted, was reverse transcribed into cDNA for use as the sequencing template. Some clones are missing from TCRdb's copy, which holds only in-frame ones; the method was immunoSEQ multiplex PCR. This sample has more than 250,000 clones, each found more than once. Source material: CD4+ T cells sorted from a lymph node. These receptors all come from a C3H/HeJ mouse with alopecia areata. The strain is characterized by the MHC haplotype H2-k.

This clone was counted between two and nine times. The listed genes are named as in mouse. The CDR3 here is CTCSADKRVNEQYF. Incomplete CDR3 DNA: TGCACCTGCAGTGCAGATAAGAGGGTGAAT. The rearrangement links TRBV1 to TRBJ2-7; D gene uncertain. The CDR3 end lies 4 residues beyond the end of the read and is filled in from the germline J gene. The CDR3 is 14 amino acids. Per the germline V gene, CDR1 is NSQYPW and CDR2 is LRSPGD (reference sequence).

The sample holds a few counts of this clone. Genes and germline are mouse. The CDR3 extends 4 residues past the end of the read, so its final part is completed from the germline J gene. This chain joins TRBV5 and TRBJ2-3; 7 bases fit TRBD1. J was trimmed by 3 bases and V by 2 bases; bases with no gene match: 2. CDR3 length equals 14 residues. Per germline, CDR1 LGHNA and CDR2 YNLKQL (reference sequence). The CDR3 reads CASSQTGVAETLYF. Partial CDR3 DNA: TGTGCCAGCAGCCAAACAGGGGTGGCAGAA.

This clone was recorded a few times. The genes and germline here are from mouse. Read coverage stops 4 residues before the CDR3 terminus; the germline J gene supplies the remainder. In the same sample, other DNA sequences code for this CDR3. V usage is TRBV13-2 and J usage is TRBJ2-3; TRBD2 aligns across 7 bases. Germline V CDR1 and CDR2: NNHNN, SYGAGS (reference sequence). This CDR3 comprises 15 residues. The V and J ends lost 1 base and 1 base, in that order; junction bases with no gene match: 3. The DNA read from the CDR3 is TGTGCCAGCGGTGATCCTGGGGGAGGTGCAGAA. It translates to CASGDPGGGAE. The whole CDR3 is CASGDPGGGAETLYF.

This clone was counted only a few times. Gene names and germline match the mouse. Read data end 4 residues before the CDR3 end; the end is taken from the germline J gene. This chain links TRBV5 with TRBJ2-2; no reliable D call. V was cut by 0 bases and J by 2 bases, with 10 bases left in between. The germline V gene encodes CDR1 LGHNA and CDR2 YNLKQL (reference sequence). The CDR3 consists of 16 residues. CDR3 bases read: TGTGCCAGCAGCCAAGACGCAGGATCTAACACCGGG. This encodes CASSQDAGSNTG. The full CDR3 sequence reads CASSQDAGSNTGQLYF.

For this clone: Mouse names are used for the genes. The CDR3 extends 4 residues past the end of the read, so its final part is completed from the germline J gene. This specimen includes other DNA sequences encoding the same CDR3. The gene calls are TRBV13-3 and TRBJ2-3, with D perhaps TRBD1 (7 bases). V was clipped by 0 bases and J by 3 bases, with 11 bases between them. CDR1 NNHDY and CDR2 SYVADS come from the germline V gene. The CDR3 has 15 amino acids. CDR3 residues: CASSDARGRAETLYF. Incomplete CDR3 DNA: TGTGCCAGCAGTGATGCGAGGGGGCGGGCAGAA.

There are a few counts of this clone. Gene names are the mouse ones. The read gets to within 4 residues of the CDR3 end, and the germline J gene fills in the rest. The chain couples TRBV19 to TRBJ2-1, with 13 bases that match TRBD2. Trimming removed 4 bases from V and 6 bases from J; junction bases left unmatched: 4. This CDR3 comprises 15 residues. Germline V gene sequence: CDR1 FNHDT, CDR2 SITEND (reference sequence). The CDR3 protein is CASSLGLGGPAEQFF. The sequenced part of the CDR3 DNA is TGTGCCAGCAGTCTCGGACTGGGGGGGCCTGCT. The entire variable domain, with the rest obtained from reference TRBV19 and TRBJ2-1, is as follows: GGIITQTPKFLIGQEGQKLTLKCQQNFNHDTMYWYRQDSGKGLRLIYYSITENDLQKGDLSEGYDASREKKSSFSLTVTSAQKNEMAVFLCASSLGLGGPAEQFFGPGTRLTVL.

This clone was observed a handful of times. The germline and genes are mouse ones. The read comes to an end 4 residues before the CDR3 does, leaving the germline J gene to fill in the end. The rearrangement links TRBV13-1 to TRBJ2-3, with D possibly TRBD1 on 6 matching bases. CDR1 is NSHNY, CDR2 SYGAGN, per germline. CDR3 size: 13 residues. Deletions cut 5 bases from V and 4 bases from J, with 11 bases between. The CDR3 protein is CASRSQGTETLYF. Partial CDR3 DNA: TGTGCCAGCAGGTCACAGGGTACAGAA.

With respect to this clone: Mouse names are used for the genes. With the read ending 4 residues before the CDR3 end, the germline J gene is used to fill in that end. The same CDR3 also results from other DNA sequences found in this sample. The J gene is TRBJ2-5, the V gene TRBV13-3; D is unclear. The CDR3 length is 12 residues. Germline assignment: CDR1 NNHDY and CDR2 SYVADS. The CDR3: CASSGQKDTQYF. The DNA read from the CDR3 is TGTGCCAGCAGTGGACAAAAAGAC.

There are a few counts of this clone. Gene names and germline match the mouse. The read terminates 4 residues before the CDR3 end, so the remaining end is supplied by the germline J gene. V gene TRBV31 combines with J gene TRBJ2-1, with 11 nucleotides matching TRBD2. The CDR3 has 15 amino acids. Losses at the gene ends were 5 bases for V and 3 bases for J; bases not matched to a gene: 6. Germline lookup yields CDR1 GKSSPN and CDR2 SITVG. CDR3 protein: CAWVGTGGLYAEQFF. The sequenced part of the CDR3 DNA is TGTGCCTGGGTGGGGACTGGGGGCCTCTATGCT. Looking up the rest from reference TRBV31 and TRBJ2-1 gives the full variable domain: AQTIHQWPVAEIKAVGSPLSLGCTIKGKSSPNLYWYWQATGGTLQQLFYSITVGQVESVVQLNLSASRPKDDQFILSTEKLLLSHSGFYLCAWVGTGGLYAEQFFGPGTRLTVL.

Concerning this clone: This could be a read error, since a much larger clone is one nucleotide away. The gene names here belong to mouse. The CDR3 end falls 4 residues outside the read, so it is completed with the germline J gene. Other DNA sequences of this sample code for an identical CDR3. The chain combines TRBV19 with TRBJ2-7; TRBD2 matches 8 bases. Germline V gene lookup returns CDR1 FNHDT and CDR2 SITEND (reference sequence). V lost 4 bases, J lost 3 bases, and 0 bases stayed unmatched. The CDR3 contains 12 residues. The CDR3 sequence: CASSDWGYEQYF. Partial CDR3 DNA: TGTGCCAGCAGTGACTGGGGCTAT.